These 15 T cell receptor beta chains originate from one sample sequenced in a study of shared clonotypes between healthy human individuals. The assay was immunoSEQ multiplex PCR, and TCRdb's table has in-frame clones only and misses some. The sample contains some 2,100,000 clones, about 92% of which appear only once. CD8 cells classed as naive were CD45RO-negative and positively selected for CCR7, excluding terminally differentiated effector memory CD45RA+ cells. The sequenced sample was naive CD8+ T cells from PBMCs. These receptors all come from a man aged 18 to 30 in good health. Some clones in this sample may be carry-over from other donors' samples.

This rearrangement joins TRBV9 to TRBJ2-7; D might be TRBD1 (6 bases). CDR3 length equals 15 residues. The germline CDR1 and CDR2 sequences are SGDLS and YYNGEE. Trimming removed 4 bases at V and 2 bases at J, with 16 bases between. The CDR3 DNA is TGTGCCAGCAGCTCCCTACCTGGGGGCACCTACGAGCAGTACTTC. As protein: CASSSLPGGTYEQYF.

The rearrangement links TRBV10-3 to TRBJ1-5; TRBD1 agrees at 9 bases. The CDR3 is 15 amino acids. V shed 3 bases and J 4 bases; nucleotides not matched to a gene: 4. Per germline, CDR1 ENHRY and CDR2 SYGVKD. CDR3 DNA sequence: TGTGCCATCAGTGAATCCGGGACAGGGAATCAGCCCCAGCATTTT. This translates into CAISESGTGNQPQHF.

The chain is built from TRBV27 and TRBJ2-3, with 11 bases lining up with TRBD2. The germline gives CDR1 MNHEY, CDR2 SMNVEV (reference sequence). The CDR3 spans 14 residues. The V segment lost 4 bases and the J segment 4 bases; nucleotides outside the gene matches: 1. The chain's CDR3 is CASSSLAGADTQYF. The CDR3 coding sequence is TGTGCCAGCAGTTCACTAGCGGGGGCAGATACGCAGTATTTT.

This clone was detected a few times. V and J are TRBV28 and TRBJ1-5; D unclear. This CDR3 spans 11 amino acids. Germline V CDR1 and CDR2: MDHEN, SYDVKM. V was pared by 8 bases and J by 4 bases, with 6 bases between. The CDR3 DNA sequence: TGTGCCAGCTCCGGGAATCAGCCCCAGCATTTT. Translation gives CASSGNQPQHF.

V gene TRBV13 combines with J gene TRBJ2-7, with D perhaps TRBD1 or TRBD2 (6 bases each). Germline V gene sequence: CDR1 PRHDT, CDR2 FYEKMQ (reference sequence). V was pared by 0 bases and J by 7 bases, with 22 bases between. CDR3 size: 17 residues. CDR3 protein: CASSLGQATGLAGEQYF. The DNA for the CDR3 is TGTGCCAGCAGCTTAGGCCAAGCTACAGGGCTTGCGGGAGAGCAGTACTTC.

The chain employs TRBV28 and TRBJ1-5; D uncertain. The length of the CDR3 is 13 residues. Germline V lookup: CDR1 MDHEN, CDR2 SYDVKM. V shed 4 bases and J shed 3 bases, with 7 bases lying between them. The CDR3 here is CASSSPDNQPQHF. In nucleotides, the CDR3 is TGTGCCAGCAGTTCTCCGGACAATCAGCCCCAGCATTTT.

This clone was seen once. The chain has TRBV13 and TRBJ2-7; TRBD2 matches 9 bases. Trimming at V came to 5 bases and at J to 5 bases, leaving 19 bases not matched to a gene. The length of the CDR3 is 18 residues. Germline lookup yields CDR1 PRHDT and CDR2 FYEKMQ (reference sequence). The CDR3 sequence is CASSRRGGGRATSHEQYF. CDR3 nucleotide sequence: TGTGCCAGCAGCCGGCGCGGGGGCGGGAGGGCGACTTCCCACGAGCAGTACTTC.

The V and J genes are TRBV12-2 and TRBJ2-2; the tabulated D call, TRBD1, remains unverified against the DNA. TRBV12-2 is a pseudogene. The CDR3 totals 14 residues. CDR3 nucleotide sequence: TGTGCAAGTCGCTTAGCGCAAGGGGCCGGGGAGCTGTTTTTT. Translating it yields CASRLAQGAGELFF.

V is TRBV28 and J is TRBJ2-3; TRBD1 aligns across 11 bases. The CDR3 has 15 residues. Looked up from germline, CDR1 is MDHEN and CDR2 is SYDVKM. V lost 8 bases and J lost 3; bases outside the gene matches: 7. The CDR3 bases are TGTGCCAGCCGGCGGGGGACAGGGGGAACAGATACGCAGTATTTT. It translates to CASRRGTGGTDTQYF.

This chain connects TRBV11-2 to TRBJ2-2; D is possibly TRBD1 (6 bases). Germline V gene sequence: CDR1 SGHAT, CDR2 FQNNGV. V was pared by 5 bases and J by 6 bases, with 22 bases between. This CDR3 has 17 residues. This CDR3 reads CASSPSPIGTRAGELFF. The CDR3 DNA sequence: TGTGCCAGCAGCCCAAGTCCGATCGGGACAAGAGCCGGGGAGCTGTTTTTT.

With respect to this clone: Additional DNA sequences in this sample encode the identical CDR3. The chain combines TRBV27 with TRBJ1-2; perhaps TRBD1 as D (5 bases). Trimming left V 0 bases short and J 3 bases short, with 11 bases between. CDR3 size: 15 residues. The germline V gene encodes CDR1 MNHEY and CDR2 SMNVEV (reference sequence). CDR3 protein: CASSLSRGLYYGYTF. The CDR3 region has the DNA TGTGCCAGCAGTTTATCTCGGGGCCTTTACTATGGCTACACCTTC.

The chain has TRBV16 and TRBJ2-1; 8 bases fit TRBD2. Trimming removed 2 bases from V and 8 bases from J; junction bases left unmatched: 11. Per germline, CDR1 KGHSY and CDR2 FQNENV. CDR3 length equals 16 residues. CDR3: CASSQESVLAGHEQFF. In DNA, the CDR3 is TGTGCCAGCAGCCAAGAATCTGTTCTAGCGGGCCATGAGCAGTTCTTC.

Regarding this clone: The sample carries other DNA sequences with the same CDR3. This chain joins TRBV28 and TRBJ2-7; 11 positions match TRBD2. Per germline, CDR1 MDHEN and CDR2 SYDVKM. V dropped 3 bases and J dropped 4; count of bases not matched to a gene: 2. The CDR3 is 14 residues long. The CDR3 bases are TGTGCCAGCAGTTTCCTAGCGGGAGGTTACGAGCAGTACTTC. It specifies CASSFLAGGYEQYF.

With regard to this clone: Within the sample, other DNA sequences also encode this same CDR3. The genes are TRBV7-9 and TRBJ2-7, with D uncertain. The V end lost 1 base, the J end lost 5 bases, and 6 bases lay between the germline ends. The CDR3 consists of 12 residues. Germline assignment: CDR1 SEHNR and CDR2 FQNEAQ (reference sequence). The DNA for the CDR3 is TGTGCCAGCAGCTTAGGGGCAAACGAGCAGTACTTC. Protein product: CASSLGANEQYF.

The V gene is TRBV2, the J gene TRBJ2-7; D not resolved. The CDR3 totals 13 residues. V was cut by 1 base and J by 3 bases, with 7 bases left in between. Germline values: CDR1 SNHLY, CDR2 FYNNEI. This chain's CDR3 is CASSEGLLYEQYF. The CDR3 DNA sequence: TGTGCCAGCAGTGAAGGGCTACTCTACGAGCAGTACTTC.